The 19 T cell receptor beta chains reported below all come from one sample, sequenced in a study of blood T cell repertoires in COVID-19. Measured with immunoSEQ multiplex PCR; TCRdb has only the in-frame clones, and not every one. Of about 190,000 clones detected, approximately 78% appear once; the ten largest clones hold 2.5% to 3.5%. Material for sequencing was peripheral blood. The receptors shown here come from an elderly woman with active or convalescent COVID-19.

The gene calls are TRBV4-1 and TRBJ1-3, with unresolved D. CDR1 and CDR2 (germline): MGHRA, YSYEKL. This CDR3 has 16 residues. V lost 1 base and J lost 0, with 10 bases in between. The CDR3 is CASSQVPSVSGNTIYF. CDR3 nucleotide sequence: TGCGCCAGCAGCCAAGTTCCCAGTGTCTCTGGAAACACCATATATTTT.

This clone appeared a few times. The genes are TRBV19 and TRBJ2-3, with D maybe TRBD1 (5 bases). V gave up 6 bases and J gave up 2 bases, with 24 bases separating them. The CDR3 has 18 amino acids. Germline assignment: CDR1 LNHDA and CDR2 SQIVND (reference sequence). CDR3 sequence reads: CASSHKVVDSPHTDTQYF. The CDR3 nucleotides are TGTGCCAGTAGCCATAAAGTAGTAGACAGTCCACACACAGATACGCAGTATTTT.

This clone has a count of ten or more. This rearrangement joins TRBV11-2 to TRBJ1-5, with TRBD1 matching 7 bases. J lost 6 bases, V lost 5 bases, and 10 bases had no gene match. The CDR3 is 15 amino acids. Germline V lookup: CDR1 SGHAT, CDR2 FQNNGV. CDR3 amino acids: CASSHLTGRTQPQHF. The CDR3 coding sequence is TGTGCCAGCAGCCATCTGACAGGGCGCACTCAGCCCCAGCATTTT.

This sequence joins TRBV2 and TRBJ2-5; tentative D call: TRBD2 (5 bases). V was trimmed by 6 bases and J by 7 bases, leaving 15 bases between them. Germline V gene sequence: CDR1 SNHLY, CDR2 FYNNEI. The CDR3 runs 13 residues. The CDR3 spells CASSEDGRVTQYF. The CDR3 DNA follows: TGTGCCAGCAGCGAGGACGGGCGGGTGACCCAGTACTTC.

The sample holds one count of this clone. V usage is TRBV7-9 and J usage is TRBJ2-7; 9 bases are shared with TRBD2. With V trimmed by 5 bases and J by 3 bases, 11 bases remained unmatched. Germline V gene sequence: CDR1 SEHNR, CDR2 FQNEAQ (reference sequence). The CDR3 sequence is 16 residues long. The CDR3 is CASSPSSGEDFYEQYF. The CDR3 coding sequence is TGTGCCAGCAGCCCCTCTAGCGGGGAGGATTTCTACGAGCAGTACTTC.

The J gene is TRBJ1-5, the V gene TRBV27, with 8 nucleotides matching TRBD1. The CDR3 runs to 15 residues. Germline CDR1 reads MNHEY; CDR2 reads SMNVEV (reference sequence). V was clipped by 6 bases and J by 2 bases; unmatched bases: 6. CDR3 amino acids: CASRMAGGGNQPQHF. The CDR3 nucleotides are TGTGCCAGCAGAATGGCAGGGGGCGGCAATCAGCCCCAGCATTTT.

The J gene is TRBJ2-6, the V gene TRBV19, with D maybe TRBD2 (7 bases). The germline V gene encodes CDR1 LNHDA and CDR2 SQIVND (reference sequence). V lost 2 bases to trimming and J lost 1 base, with 15 bases between them. CDR3 size: 18 residues. CDR3 sequence (DNA): TGTGCCAGTAGTATAAGGGGGGGCGCTTCATCTGGGGCCAACGTCCTGACTTTC. Translation: CASSIRGGASSGANVLTF.

The chain links TRBV12-3 or TRBV12-4 to TRBJ1-1, with D possibly matching TRBD1 (6 bases). V was pared by 6 bases and J by 8 bases, with 13 bases between. This CDR3 is built from 12 residues. CDR3 sequence reads: CASSQTGTEAFF. CDR3 in DNA: TGTGCCAGCAGCCAGACCGGGACAGAAGCTTTCTTT.

V usage is TRBV7-2 and J usage is TRBJ2-7; TRBD2 matches 8 bases. V was clipped by 3 bases and J by 4 bases; unmatched bases: 2. The germline CDR1 and CDR2 sequences are SGHTA and FQGNSA. This CDR3 has 13 amino acids. In DNA, the CDR3 is TGTGCCAGCAGCTTTAGCGGGGTATACGAGCAGTACTTC. Translated, it gives CASSFSGVYEQYF.

Many counts were recorded for this clone. The V call is TRBV29-1, the J call TRBJ2-7, with TRBD1 matching 7 bases. This CDR3 has 13 residues. V lost 5 bases and J lost 4; bases outside the gene matches: 8. Germline V gene sequence: CDR1 SQVTM, CDR2 ANQGSEA. The CDR3 loop reads CSVLTGDSYEQYF. In nucleotides, the CDR3 is TGCAGCGTTTTAACAGGGGATTCGTACGAGCAGTACTTC.

This clone was detected many times. The rearrangement uses TRBV10-1 and TRBJ1-2, with 10 bases identical to TRBD1. The CDR3 has 17 amino acids. Germline V lookup: CDR1 WNHNN, CDR2 SYGVQD (reference sequence). V trimming: 0 bases; J trimming: 8 bases; junction bases outside the gene matches: 12. CDR3 protein: CASSESRDRGYAAGYTF. The CDR3 DNA is TGCGCCAGCAGTGAGTCGAGGGACAGGGGATATGCGGCAGGCTACACCTTC.

The V gene is TRBV29-1, the J gene TRBJ1-2; 8 bases fit TRBD1. The trim removed 6 bases at V and 8 bases at J, leaving 5 bases unmatched. The CDR3 is made up of 11 amino acids. Germline-derived CDR1 and CDR2 are SQVTM and ANQGSEA. The CDR3: CSVRQGSGYTF. CDR3 DNA: TGCAGCGTCAGACAGGGGAGCGGCTACACCTTC.

The V and J genes are TRBV5-8 and TRBJ1-4; 9 bases are shared with TRBD1. The CDR3 is 16 amino acids. The junction had 5 bases not matched to a gene; V was cut back by 3 bases and J by 2 bases. The germline V gene has CDR1 SGHTS and CDR2 YDEGEE. Here the CDR3 reads CASSSGQGFTNEKLFF. In DNA, the CDR3 is TGTGCCAGCAGCTCGGGACAGGGATTTACTAATGAAAAACTGTTTTTT.

This chain joins TRBV7-9 and TRBJ2-7; TRBD2 matches 9 bases. The CDR3 sequence is 15 residues long. Trimming took 5 bases from V and 2 from J; bases not matched to a gene: 7. Germline V CDR1 and CDR2: SEHNR, FQNEAQ (reference sequence). The CDR3 sequence is CASSKASGATYEQYF. The CDR3 coding sequence is TGTGCCAGCAGCAAGGCTAGCGGGGCTACCTACGAGCAGTACTTC.

The V call is TRBV9, the J call TRBJ2-6; TRBD1 is a possible D gene (6 bases). Trimming took off 0 bases at V and 4 bases at J, with 29 bases between the two ends. The V gene's germline CDR1 is SGDLS and CDR2 YYNGEE. This CDR3 has 22 amino acids. The CDR3 nucleotides read TGTGCCAGCAGCGTAGCTTTAACCTTCTCCGGGACAAGGGTACCCGGGGCCAACGTCCTGACTTTC. Protein sequence: CASSVALTFSGTRVPGANVLTF. The variable domain in full, completed from reference TRBV9 and TRBJ2-6, reads DSGVTQTPKHLITATGQRVTLRCSPRSGDLSVYWYQQSLDQGLQFLIQYYNGEERAKGNILERFSAQQFPDLHSELNLSSLELGDSALYFCASSVALTFSGTRVPGANVLTFGAGSRLTVL.

Comments on this clone: This sample includes further DNA sequences coding for the same CDR3. The chain uses TRBV19 and TRBJ1-1; D perhaps matches TRBD1 (6 bases). Trimming left V 4 bases short and J 0 bases short, with 9 bases between. The CDR3 is made up of 14 amino acids. The germline V gene has CDR1 LNHDA and CDR2 SQIVND (reference sequence). This CDR3 reads CASSTGDMNTEAFF. Written as DNA, the CDR3 is TGTGCCAGTAGTACAGGGGACATGAACACTGAAGCTTTCTTT.

The chain couples TRBV27 to TRBJ1-1; a possible D gene is TRBD1 (5 bases). V dropped 6 bases and J dropped 0 bases, with 11 bases sitting between them. The CDR3 covers 14 residues. The germline V gene has CDR1 MNHEY and CDR2 SMNVEV (reference sequence). The CDR3 bases are TGTGCCAGCAGGGGTCAGGGAATGAACACTGAAGCTTTCTTT. It encodes CASRGQGMNTEAFF.

This clone was seen only once. The chain links TRBV28 to TRBJ1-5; the D gene is possibly TRBD1 (5 bases). The CDR3 covers 16 residues. V was trimmed by 5 bases and J by 3 bases, leaving 17 bases between them. Germline assignment: CDR1 MDHEN and CDR2 SYDVKM. The CDR3 nucleotides are TGTGCCAGCAGTCCCCATCGTGGGACTGCCAATCAGCCCCAGCATTTT. Translation: CASSPHRGTANQPQHF. The full variable domain, in which reference TRBV28 and TRBJ1-5 provide the parts outside the CDR3, is DVKVTQSSRYLVKRTGEKVFLECVQDMDHENMFWYRQDPGLGLRLIYFSYDVKMKEKGDIPEGYSVSREKKERFSLILESASTNQTSMYLCASSPHRGTANQPQHFGDGTRLSIL.

The chain joins TRBV6-2 or TRBV6-3 to TRBJ1-5; TRBD1 is a possible D gene (6 bases). The CDR3 loop spans 15 amino acids. Germline V lookup: CDR1 MNHEY, CDR2 SVGEGT. Trimming pared 0 bases from V and 7 bases from J, leaving 13 bases between. CDR3 residues: CASSYSGTSAQPQHF. In DNA, the CDR3 is TGTGCCAGCAGTTACTCGGGGACATCAGCCCAGCCCCAGCATTTT.